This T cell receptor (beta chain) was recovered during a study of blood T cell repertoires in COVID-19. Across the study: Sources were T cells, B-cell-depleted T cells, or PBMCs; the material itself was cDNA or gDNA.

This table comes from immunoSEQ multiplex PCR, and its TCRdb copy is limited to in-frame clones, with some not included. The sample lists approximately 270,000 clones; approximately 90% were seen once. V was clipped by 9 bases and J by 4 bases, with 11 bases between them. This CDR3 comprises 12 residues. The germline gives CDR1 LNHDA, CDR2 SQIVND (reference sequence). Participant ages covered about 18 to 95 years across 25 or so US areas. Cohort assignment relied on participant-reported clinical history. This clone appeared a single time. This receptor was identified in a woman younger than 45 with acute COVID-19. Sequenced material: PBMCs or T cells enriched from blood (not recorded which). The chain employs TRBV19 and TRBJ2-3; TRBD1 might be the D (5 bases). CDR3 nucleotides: TGTGCCAGCGCCCAGGGTCCAGATACGCAGTATTTT. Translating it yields CASAQGPDTQYF.